Below are 22 T cell receptor beta chains sequenced from a single sample in a study of cytomegalovirus exposure and HLA in healthy donors. The PCR contained 60 Vbeta and 13 Jbeta primers. Assay used: immunoSEQ multiplex PCR; TCRdb lists only in-frame clones, some missing. The table lists fewer than 200,000 clones, approximately 81% of them singletons. The specimen sequenced was PBMCs. The receptor set was obtained from a man between 18 and 35 years old in good health and CMV-seropositive.

The rearrangement uses TRBV6-1 and TRBJ1-1; TRBD1 might be the D (5 bases). V was clipped by 7 bases and J by 1 base, with 10 bases between them. This CDR3 has 13 amino acids. Germline V gives CDR1 MNHNS, CDR2 SASEGT. The CDR3 here is CASMTGGNTEAFF. CDR3 sequence (DNA): TGTGCCAGCATGACCGGGGGGAACACTGAAGCTTTCTTT.

The gene calls are TRBV6-4 and TRBJ2-2; the D gene is possibly TRBD1 (5 bases). This CDR3 has 14 amino acids. The germline V gene has CDR1 MRHNA and CDR2 SNTAGT. V lost 6 bases to trimming and J lost 5 bases, with 13 bases between them. CDR3 in amino acids: CASSGQKGTGELFF. CDR3 coding DNA: TGTGCCAGCAGCGGGCAAAAGGGGACCGGGGAGCTGTTTTTT.

This chain links TRBV6-1 with TRBJ1-2; D perhaps matches TRBD1 (5 bases). CDR1 MNHNS and CDR2 SASEGT come from the germline V gene. The CDR3 is 15 amino acids. V was shortened by 4 bases and J by 4 bases, with 16 bases between the two germline ends. Written as DNA, the CDR3 is TGTGCCAGCAGTGTGGCGATCCAGGGATCCTATGGCTACACCTTC. Amino acids: CASSVAIQGSYGYTF.

V usage is TRBV19 and J usage is TRBJ2-3; 8 positions match TRBD1. Trimming took 9 bases from V and 6 from J; bases not matched to a gene: 5. The CDR3 sequence is 12 residues long. CDR1 LNHDA and CDR2 SQIVND come from the germline V gene (reference sequence). CDR3 nucleotides: TGTGCCAGCGGGACAGGTGAGGATACGCAGTATTTT. It is translated as CASGTGEDTQYF.

The V and J genes are TRBV6-5 and TRBJ1-1; 7 bases line up with TRBD1. V lost 0 bases to trimming and J lost 6 bases; unmatched junction nucleotides: 10. The CDR3 contains 16 residues. The germline CDR1 and CDR2 sequences are MNHEY and SVGAGI. The chain's CDR3 is CASSYSFRGAFAEAFF. The CDR3 DNA sequence: TGTGCCAGCAGTTACTCGTTCAGGGGGGCTTTTGCTGAAGCTTTCTTT.

The chain joins TRBV5-1 to TRBJ2-2; D is perhaps TRBD1 (6 bases). From germline, CDR1 is SGHRS and CDR2 YFSETQ. The CDR3 contains 15 residues. V was trimmed by 2 bases and J by 5 bases, leaving 13 bases between them. CDR3 DNA: TGCGCCAGCAGCTTTGGACAGTCGTCAACCGGGGAGCTGTTTTTT. This gives the protein CASSFGQSSTGELFF.

The chain uses TRBV7-9 and TRBJ2-1, with 13 positions matching TRBD2. Germline CDR1 is SEHNR and CDR2 is FQNEAQ (reference sequence). V lost 8 bases, J lost 10 bases, and 5 bases stayed unmatched. CDR3 length: 13 amino acids. The CDR3 DNA reads as TGTGCCAGCTGGACTAGCGGGGGTCGGGAGCAGTTCTTC. This translates into CASWTSGGREQFF.

This clone was seen once. The chain has TRBV9 and TRBJ2-7, with 7 bases fitting TRBD2. This CDR3 contains 14 residues. V lost 4 bases and J lost 6; bases outside the gene matches: 10. Germline V lookup: CDR1 SGDLS, CDR2 YYNGEE. CDR3 bases: TGTGCCAGCAGCCCACTAGCGTCGGCAAGCGAGCAGTACTTC. Protein: CASSPLASASEQYF.

This sequence joins TRBV5-1 and TRBJ2-2; TRBD1 aligns across 8 bases. The ends lost 4 bases at V and 7 bases at J; junction bases unmatched: 6. This CDR3 contains 14 residues. Germline V gene sequence: CDR1 SGHRS, CDR2 YFSETQ. CDR3 in amino acids: CASSPDREGGELFF. CDR3 nucleotides: TGCGCCAGCAGCCCGGACAGGGAAGGCGGGGAGCTGTTTTTT.

The V gene is TRBV10-3, the J gene TRBJ2-4, with D possibly being TRBD1 or TRBD2 (5 bases each). The germline CDR1 and CDR2 sequences are ENHRY and SYGVKD. V lost 10 bases and J lost 5, with 18 bases in between. This CDR3 region has 14 residues. CDR3 residues: CATREGRTENIQYF. The CDR3, as DNA: TGTGCCACCAGGGAAGGGAGAACCGAAAACATTCAGTACTTC.

This clone showed up just once. This rearrangement joins TRBV9 to TRBJ1-2, with D possibly being TRBD1 (5 bases). Germline lookup yields CDR1 SGDLS and CDR2 YYNGEE. The V gene lost 4 bases and the J gene lost 3 bases, with 19 bases spanning the gap. CDR3 length: 16 amino acids. CDR3 sequence reads: CASSRGGNGGDYGYTF. The CDR3 region has the DNA TGTGCCAGCAGCCGAGGAGGTAACGGGGGTGACTATGGCTACACCTTC.

This rearrangement joins TRBV7-2 to TRBJ2-1; 13 nucleotides match TRBD2. The ends lost 1 base at V and 10 bases at J; junction bases unmatched: 1. This CDR3 has 14 residues. The germline gives CDR1 SGHTA, CDR2 FQGNSA. DNA for the CDR3: TGTGCCAGCAGCTTAGGGGGACTAGCGGGGGAGCAGTTCTTC. As protein: CASSLGGLAGEQFF.

The J gene is TRBJ2-4, the V gene TRBV27; TRBD1 matches at 10 bases. Germline V gives CDR1 MNHEY, CDR2 SMNVEV (reference sequence). This CDR3 is 16 amino acids long. J gave up 4 bases and V 1 base, and 4 bases lay outside the gene matches. The CDR3 nucleotides read TGTGCCAGCAGTTTATGGGGGACAGGGGAAAAAAACATTCAGTACTTC. It translates to CASSLWGTGEKNIQYF.

This clone was observed a handful of times. V gene TRBV7-9 combines with J gene TRBJ2-3; D is perhaps TRBD1 (5 bases). Germline V lookup: CDR1 SEHNR, CDR2 FQNEAQ (reference sequence). This CDR3 region has 14 residues. V was clipped by 2 bases and J by 5 bases, with 11 bases between them. The CDR3 sequence: CASSLNRLGDTQYF. DNA of the CDR3: TGTGCCAGCAGCTTAAACAGGCTAGGAGATACGCAGTATTTT. Looking up the rest from reference TRBV7-9 and TRBJ2-3 gives the full variable domain: DTGVSQNPRHKITKRGQNVTFRCDPISEHNRLYWYRQTLGQGPEFLTYFQNEAQLEKSRLLSDRFSAERPKGSFSTLEIQRTEQGDSAMYLCASSLNRLGDTQYFGPGTRLTVL.

This clone came up a few times. One end of the junction fails to match germline, which may point to a read error. CDR3 nucleotides: TGTGCCAGCAGGGACGACAGCTCTGGGGCCAACGGCCTGACTTTC. It translates to CASRDDSSGANGLTF. The J gene is TRBJ2-6, the V gene TRBV6-4; the D gene is possibly TRBD1 (5 bases). Germline CDR1 is MRHNA and CDR2 is SNTAGT. This CDR3 has 15 residues.

This sequence joins TRBV7-9 and TRBJ2-2, with D maybe TRBD1 (5 bases). The germline CDR1 and CDR2 sequences are SEHNR and FQNEAQ (reference sequence). V was clipped by 2 bases and J by 4 bases, with 11 bases between them. This CDR3 has 15 amino acids. The CDR3 nucleotides are TGTGCCAGCAGCTTACAGGGATGGGGCACCGGGGAGCTGTTTTTT. Protein product: CASSLQGWGTGELFF.

The chain links TRBV11-3 to TRBJ1-2; 12 bases align to TRBD1. Germline V gene sequence: CDR1 SGHNT, CDR2 YENEEA. The trim removed 0 bases at V and 6 bases at J, leaving 11 bases unmatched. The CDR3 runs to 18 residues. CDR3 bases: TGTGCCAGCAGCTTAGAGGGGGGACAGGGGGCGCGGAAGGATGGCTACACCTTC. Translating gives CASSLEGGQGARKDGYTF.

This clone was observed a few times. V usage is TRBV2 and J usage is TRBJ1-1; 12 bases fit TRBD1. CDR1 is SNHLY and CDR2 is FYNNEI in the germline V gene. With V trimmed by 4 bases and J by 3 bases, 9 bases remained unmatched. The CDR3 is 17 amino acids. The CDR3 region is CASSALGGDRGHTEAFF. CDR3 DNA sequence: TGTGCCAGCAGTGCGTTGGGTGGGGACAGGGGGCACACTGAAGCTTTCTTT.

The chain uses TRBV4-2 and TRBJ1-2; TRBD1 matches 8 bases. Germline V gene sequence: CDR1 LGHNA, CDR2 YNFKEQ. This CDR3 is 15 amino acids long. The V and J ends lost 0 bases and 5 bases, in that order; junction bases with no gene match: 5. DNA for the CDR3: TGTGCCAGCAGCCAAGAAACAGGGGGAGCGTATGGCTACACCTTC. Translating it yields CASSQETGGAYGYTF.

V and J are TRBV25-1 and TRBJ1-2; TRBD1 aligns across 7 bases. Trimming at V came to 5 bases and at J to 13 bases, leaving 7 bases not matched to a gene. CDR3 length equals 11 residues. Germline V gives CDR1 MGHDK, CDR2 SYGVNS. In DNA, the CDR3 is TGTGCCAGCAGTAGAGGGGGCGAAGTCACCTTC. Protein: CASSRGGEVTF.

The CDR3 sequence: CASSLGGTGTGYTF. The CDR3 DNA follows: TGTGCCAGCAGCTTGGGCGGGACAGGAACTGGCTACACCTTC. The V gene is TRBV5-6, the J gene TRBJ1-2; 8 nucleotides match TRBD1. Per germline, CDR1 SGHDT and CDR2 YYEEEE. The ends lost 0 bases at V and 7 bases at J; junction bases unmatched: 5. This CDR3 region has 14 residues.

V gene TRBV7-6 combines with J gene TRBJ1-5; no definite D call. There are 15 residues in the CDR3. Germline V lookup: CDR1 SGHVS, CDR2 FNYEAQ. Trimming shortened V by 5 bases and J by 3 bases, and 14 bases separated the two germline ends. In DNA, the CDR3 is TGTGCCAGCAGCGCGGTCCGGTCCCTCAATCAGCCCCAGCATTTT. Translated: CASSAVRSLNQPQHF.